This T cell receptor (beta chain) was retrieved from a study of blood T cell repertoires in COVID-19 (dated by TCRdb to about 2020). For the study in its entirety: Samples covering the acute and convalescent phases of COVID-19 were provided by collaborators in the United States, Italy and Spain. Samples were obtained from the ongoing ImmuneRACE study (first 160 participants) and from about 1,300 subjects provided by 6 global collaborators. Subjects who had been exposed to COVID-19, were actively infected with it, or had recovered from it provided the deeply sampled blood TCRbeta repertoires that made up the dataset. The repertoires were released in a freely available public database intended as a resource for research on the immune response to SARS-CoV-2. Where available, HLA class I and class II types were obtained from metadata supplied by the sample provider rather than from assay-based typing. The prospective study material was composed of cDNA or gDNA derived from T cells, B-cell-depleted T cells, or PBMCs. Nearly every sample came with metadata listing a de-identified subject ID, COVID-19 status, age in years and sex. Study-wide findings and limitations: Clinical and demographic metadata were provided uncurated, with the amount varying by source and participant.

Participants in the prospective study were aged about 18 to 95 years, lived in about two dozen United States geographic areas, and enrolled through a virtual design. Cohort assignment in the prospective study relied on participant-reported clinical history from a screening survey and a study questionnaire. Recovered participants in ImmuneRACE Cohort 3 were defined as having two consecutive negative NP/OP PCR tests, clearance from a healthcare professional, or resolution of symptoms. In the prospective study, whole blood, serum and a nasopharyngeal or oropharyngeal swab were collected from each participant by mobile phlebotomists. Over a 2-month period, participants in the prospective study had the option of providing additional blood draws and questionnaires. Before DNA extraction, prospective study blood samples were shipped either frozen or at room temperature. A word on this clone: Its antigen is currently not known. No much larger clone exists at a distance of one base, and base qualities are not known.

TCRbeta CDR3 regions were amplified from genomic DNA by means of the immunoSEQ Assay, a bias-controlled multiplex PCR. From the authors' description of their analysis: The number of nucleated cells in each sample was estimated by amplification of reference gene primers within the assay. To quantify the absolute abundance of each unique TCRbeta CDR3 rearrangement, sequence reads were collapsed and filtered. For each sample, productive Simpson clonality was calculated as the square root of Simpson's diversity index over productive rearrangements. TCRdb took this table from immuneACCESS and kept in-frame rearrangements with V and J called. Such tables lack part of the clones; where checked against another copy, unresolved V genes explain under half of the gap, and the rest is unexplained. V, J and clone size are taken as reported in that table, and D and trimming were inferred from the DNA itself. Present in this sample are roughly 330,000 clones, around 87% of which were seen just once. Over 4% of the sample is held by the ten biggest clonotypes.

The germline V gene encodes CDR1 SGHRS and CDR2 YFSETQ. The CDR3 numbers 17 residues from cysteine through phenylalanine. Here the CDR3 DNA is all that survives: 51 bases in frame from base 1. Deletion took 2 bases off V and 0 bases off J, with a span of 17 bases between the germline ends. The source material was PBMCs or T cells enriched from blood (not recorded which). This TCR derives from a young woman who had recovered from COVID-19. The chain was built from TRBV5-1 and TRBJ1-2; a tentative D match to TRBD1 spans 5 bases. The CDR3 protein: CASSFIPSDTPNYGYTF. The DNA is as follows: TGCGCCAGCAGCTTCATCCCTTCGGACACCCCTAACTATGGCTACACCTTC.